What follows are 17 T cell receptor beta chains derived from one specimen sequenced in a study of Graves' ophthalmopathy and Graves' hyperthyroidism. The sequenced template was RNA, covering the TCR beta CDR3 region. The authors performed first-round RT-PCR with HTBI primers and then a second-round multiplex PCR. TCRdb recomputed calls from the multiplex PCR reads with MiXCR, one row per CDR3 protein. The table shows roughly 420,000 distinct CDR3 sequences, with 21% occurring only once. The sequencing input was peripheral blood. These receptors were taken from a young woman with stable Graves' hyperthyroidism.

This clonotype was detected many times. The genes are TRBV6-5 and TRBJ1-5; D not resolved. Germline lookup yields CDR1 MNHEY and CDR2 SVGAGI. The V and J ends lost 0 bases and 3 bases respectively, with 6 bases between them. The CDR3 runs to 14 residues. CDR3 residues: CASSYSRDNQPQHF. The CDR3 bases are TGTGCCAGCAGTTACTCCCGGGACAATCAGCCCCAGCATTTT.

For this clonotype: This may be a read error, as it is one base from a much larger clone. V and J are TRBV18 and TRBJ2-7; D is unclear. The J call may be wrong; the DNA end is better matched by TRBJ2-1. The CDR3 totals 14 residues. Germline CDR1 KGHSH, CDR2 LQKENI. The CDR3 nucleotides read TGTGCCAGCTCACCAGGTGACGGTTCCTACGAGCAGTTCTTC. This codes for CASSPGDGSYEQFF.

The table lists this clonotype with many counts. A single base separates this from a much larger clone, so it may be a read error. The J gene is TRBJ1-1, the V gene TRBV2; D unclear. Germline CDR1 is SNHLY and CDR2 is FYNNEI. The CDR3 spans 11 residues. Trimming pared 3 bases from V and 5 bases from J, leaving 4 bases between. For the CDR3, the DNA is TGTGCCAGCAGTGAGGTGACTGAAGCTTTCTTT. The encoded protein is CASSEVTEAFF.

There are many counts of this clonotype. The chain links TRBV24-1 to TRBJ2-2; D is ambiguous. This CDR3 region has 14 residues. Germline-derived CDR1 and CDR2 are KGHDR and SFDVKD. V was clipped by 4 bases and J by 4 bases, with 9 bases between them. CDR3 region: CATSEDIGTGELFF. CDR3 nucleotides: TGTGCCACCAGTGAAGACATCGGCACCGGGGAGCTGTTTTTT.

This clonotype occurred a few times. This chain joins TRBV12-3 or TRBV12-4 and TRBJ2-5; 7 nucleotides match TRBD2. Trimming took 3 bases from V and 2 from J; bases not matched to a gene: 9. The CDR3 spans 16 residues. The CDR3 protein is CASSFYGAREQETQYF. The CDR3 nucleotides read TGTGCCAGCAGTTTTTATGGGGCGCGGGAGCAAGAGACCCAGTACTTC.

This clonotype was recorded once. The V call is TRBV19, the J call TRBJ1-3; D ambiguous. The CDR3 is 14 residues long. Germline CDR1 and CDR2: LNHDA and SQIVND (reference sequence). V was clipped by 3 bases and J by 0 bases, with 6 bases between them. CDR3 nucleotides: TGTGCCAGTAGTATTGCGGACTCTGGAAACACCATATATTTT. It codes for CASSIADSGNTIYF. Based on the CDR3 plus reference TRBV19 and TRBJ1-3, the full variable domain is DGGITQSPKYLFRKEGQNVTLSCEQNLNHDAMYWYRQDPGQGLRLIYYSQIVNDFQKGDIAEGYSVSREKKESFPLTVTSAQKNPTAFYLCASSIADSGNTIYFGEGSWLTVV.

In its sample, this clonotype was seen a few times. The rearrangement links TRBV25-1 to TRBJ1-3; D uncertain. This CDR3 has 17 residues. Germline CDR1 reads MGHDK; CDR2 reads SYGVNS. V gave up 0 bases and J gave up 0 bases, with 12 bases separating them. Here the CDR3 reads CASSEYGLGSSGNTIYF. In DNA form, the CDR3 reads TGTGCCAGCAGTGAATATGGGTTGGGGAGCTCTGGAAACACCATATATTTT. The variable domain in full, completed from reference TRBV25-1 and TRBJ1-3, reads EADIYQTPRYLVIGTGKKITLECSQTMGHDKMYWYQQDPGMELHLIHYSYGVNSTEKGDLSSESTVSRIRTEHFPLTLESARPSHTSQYLCASSEYGLGSSGNTIYFGEGSWLTVV.

Only a few counts were recorded for this clonotype. The chain uses TRBV28 and TRBJ1-2; TRBD1 is a possible D gene (6 bases). The germline CDR1 and CDR2 sequences are MDHEN and SYDVKM. The CDR3 covers 13 residues. V lost 3 bases to trimming and J lost 8 bases, with 13 bases between them. As DNA, the CDR3 is TGTGCCAGCAGTTTTGGCAGGGGAGCCGGCTACACCTTC. Its protein is CASSFGRGAGYTF.

This clonotype was seen ten or more times. The chain employs TRBV9 and TRBJ1-1; 7 positions agree with TRBD1. The CDR3 consists of 14 residues. J gave up 4 bases and V 0 bases, and 3 bases lay outside the gene matches. Germline CDR1 is SGDLS and CDR2 is YYNGEE. For the CDR3, the DNA is TGTGCCAGCAGCGTAGGACAGGGAGCCACTGAAGCTTTCTTT. This codes for CASSVGQGATEAFF.

This clonotype appeared many times. This chain connects TRBV6-1 to TRBJ1-5; D possibly corresponds to TRBD1 (5 bases). Germline CDR1 is MNHNS and CDR2 is SASEGT. Trimming took off 7 bases at V and 2 bases at J, with 12 bases between the two ends. The CDR3 totals 14 residues. The CDR3 DNA reads as TGTGCCAGCACACGGGTGGGGGGCAATCAGCCCCAGCATTTT. Translating gives CASTRVGGNQPQHF.

CDR3 region: CASSHTSKDNTEAFF. The DNA for the CDR3 is TGTGCCAGCAGCCACACCTCGAAAGACAACACTGAAGCTTTCTTT. The chain couples TRBV3-1 to TRBJ1-1; D unclear. Germline CDR1 is LGHDT and CDR2 is YNNKEL (reference sequence). The CDR3 sequence is 15 residues long. Deletions cut 3 bases from V and 2 bases from J, with 13 bases between.

About this clonotype itself: A clone one base away is much larger, so this may be a read error. In DNA form, the CDR3 reads TGTGCCAGTAGTACCAAAACAGGGTCCACTGAAGCTTGCTTT. Translated: CASSTKTGSTEACF. J is TRBJ1-1 and V is TRBV19; possibly TRBD1 for D (6 bases). Germline lookup yields CDR1 LNHDA and CDR2 SQIVND (reference sequence). This CDR3 is 14 amino acids long. The full variable domain, in which reference TRBV19 and TRBJ1-1 provide the parts outside the CDR3, is DGGITQSPKYLFRKEGQNVTLSCEQNLNHDAMYWYRQDPGQGLRLIYYSQIVNDFQKGDIAEGYSVSREKKESFPLTVTSAQKNPTAFYLCASSTKTGSTEACFGQGTRLTVV.

This clonotype has at least ten counts. This rearrangement joins TRBV7-2 to TRBJ1-6; D is possibly TRBD1 (6 bases). V lost 6 bases to trimming and J lost 10 bases, with 19 bases between them. Per the germline V gene, CDR1 is SGHTA and CDR2 is FQGNSA. The CDR3 is 15 amino acids. The CDR3 DNA follows: TGTGCCAGCAGTTCACAAGGGGGGCGAGGATCACCCCTCCACTTT. It encodes CASSSQGGRGSPLHF.

V gene TRBV7-2 combines with J gene TRBJ1-6, with a possible D match to TRBD1 (5 bases). Per the germline V gene, CDR1 is SGHTA and CDR2 is FQGNSA. V was trimmed by 3 bases and J by 10 bases, leaving 16 bases between them. CDR3 length: 15 amino acids. In nucleotides, the CDR3 is TGTGCCAGCAGCTTCGTCCGGACAACCAAATCACCCCTCCACTTT. It translates to CASSFVRTTKSPLHF. The whole variable domain, filled in from reference TRBV7-2 and TRBJ1-6, reads GAGVSQSPSNKVTEKGKDVELRCDPISGHTALYWYRQSLGQGLEFLIYFQGNSAPDKSGLPSDRFSAERTGGSVSTLTIQRTQQEDSAVYLCASSFVRTTKSPLHFGNGTRLTVT.

Ten or more counts support this clonotype. Germline is not matched at one junction end, which may reflect a read error. This chain links TRBV5-1 with TRBJ2-7, with no clear D. Germline V CDR1 and CDR2: SGHRS, YFSETQ. This CDR3 comprises 12 residues. DNA of the CDR3: TGCGCCGGCAGTCGGTCCTCCTACGAGCAGTACTTC. It yields the protein CAGSRSSYEQYF.

J is TRBJ2-7 and V is TRBV9; 9 nucleotides match TRBD1. This CDR3 spans 15 amino acids. The junction had 11 bases not matched to a gene; V was cut back by 4 bases and J by 6 bases. Germline V CDR1 and CDR2: SGDLS, YYNGEE. Here the CDR3 reads CASSPRDRENSEQYF. The CDR3, as DNA: TGTGCCAGCAGCCCTCGGGACAGGGAAAACTCCGAGCAGTACTTC.

This clonotype was seen at least ten times. Here the CDR3 omits its conserved ending phenylalanine or tryptophan, so a read error is the likely source. The V call is TRBV5-1, the J call TRBJ1-1; 7 bases line up with TRBD1. This CDR3 has 15 amino acids. The V gene's germline CDR1 is SGHRS and CDR2 YFSETQ. J gave up 1 base and V 4 bases, and 7 bases lay outside the gene matches. CDR3 sequence (DNA): TGCGCCAGCAGCAACCGGGACAGCGGGAACACTGAAGCTTTCCTT. This encodes CASSNRDSGNTEAFL.